The 14 T cell receptor beta chains given below trace back to one sample, sequenced in a study of blood T cell repertoires in COVID-19. Sequenced by immunoSEQ multiplex PCR; TCRdb stores in-frame clones only, minus some. The data contain 110,000 to 150,000 clones, roughly 90% of them singletons. Sequencing was carried out using PBMCs or T cells enriched from blood (not recorded which). Receptor source: a middle-aged man who had recovered from COVID-19.

The CDR3 region is CASRKEGQGAQAFF. CDR3 nucleotide sequence: TGTGCCAGCAGAAAAGAGGGGCAGGGGGCGCAGGCTTTCTTT. J is TRBJ1-1 and V is TRBV7-6; 8 bases are shared with TRBD1. Germline V gene lookup returns CDR1 SGHVS and CDR2 FNYEAQ. The CDR3 has 14 residues. Trimming removed 6 bases from V and 11 bases from J; junction bases left unmatched: 14.

The rearrangement links TRBV6-2 or TRBV6-3 to TRBJ2-5; the match to TRBD2 covers 12 bases. In germline, CDR1 is MNHEY, CDR2 SVGEGT. J was trimmed by 5 bases and V by 4 bases; bases with no gene match: 11. The CDR3 sequence is 17 residues long. The CDR3 region is CASSSRPSGGAGETQYF. The CDR3 nucleotides read TGTGCCAGCAGTTCACGACCTAGCGGGGGGGCGGGTGAGACCCAGTACTTC.

The chain is built from TRBV7-9 and TRBJ2-5; weak D call: TRBD1 (6 bases). This CDR3 comprises 15 residues. Germline CDR1 and CDR2: SEHNR and FQNEAQ (reference sequence). V gave up 5 bases and J gave up 5 bases, with 18 bases separating them. The CDR3 loop is CASSVPTGLRETQYF. As DNA, the CDR3 is TGTGCCAGCAGCGTACCAACAGGGTTAAGGGAGACCCAGTACTTC.

The chain joins TRBV7-6 to TRBJ2-3, with 7 bases lining up with TRBD1. This CDR3 comprises 15 residues. V lost 5 bases and J lost 7; bases outside the gene matches: 12. Per the germline V gene, CDR1 is SGHVS and CDR2 is FNYEAQ. CDR3 amino acids: CASSTRTGSDHTQYF. The CDR3 nucleotides read TGTGCCAGCAGCACCCGGACAGGTTCCGATCATACGCAGTATTTT.

Only a few counts were recorded for this clone. This chain joins TRBV6-2 or TRBV6-3 and TRBJ2-5; TRBD1 might be the D (6 bases). CDR1 and CDR2 from the germline V gene are MNHEY and SVGEGT. This CDR3 has 16 amino acids. Trimming cost V 5 bases and J 7 bases, with 23 bases left between them. In nucleotides, the CDR3 is TGTGCCAGCAGTACCCCAGTAGGGTCGGAGGACAGGACCCAGTACTTC. Encoded protein: CASSTPVGSEDRTQYF.

The chain employs TRBV7-6 and TRBJ2-1; 12 positions match TRBD2. J lost 4 bases, V lost 4 bases, and 8 bases had no gene match. The germline CDR1 and CDR2 sequences are SGHVS and FNYEAQ. This CDR3 spans 17 amino acids. The CDR3 reads CASSSGLAGGPYNEQFF. CDR3 DNA sequence: TGTGCCAGCAGCTCCGGGCTAGCGGGAGGGCCGTACAATGAGCAGTTCTTC.

V is TRBV7-2 and J is TRBJ2-3; TRBD2 matches 8 bases. The CDR3 consists of 14 residues. Germline V lookup: CDR1 SGHTA, CDR2 FQGNSA. V gave up 2 bases and J gave up 4 bases; unmatched junction bases: 2. CDR3 amino acids: CASSLILAADTQYF. CDR3 DNA sequence: TGTGCCAGCAGCTTAATACTAGCGGCAGATACGCAGTATTTT.

The rearrangement joins TRBV15 to TRBJ2-1; the match to TRBD1 covers 9 bases. Unmatched junction bases numbered 5, after V lost 3 bases and J lost 5 bases. CDR3 length: 15 amino acids. The germline CDR1 and CDR2 sequences are LNHNV and YYDKDF (reference sequence). CDR3 region: CATSSAGQGHNEQFF. CDR3 nucleotides: TGTGCCACCAGCAGCGCGGGACAGGGTCACAATGAGCAGTTCTTC.

The chain couples TRBV7-3 to TRBJ2-5; 7 bases fit TRBD1. CDR3 size: 15 residues. After removal of 4 bases from V and 4 bases from J, the junction contained 9 bases not matched to a gene. Germline V gene data show CDR1 as SGHTA and CDR2 as FQGTGA. The CDR3 is CASSSSRDSIETQYF. CDR3 bases: TGTGCCAGCAGCTCATCCCGGGACAGCATAGAGACCCAGTACTTC.

This chain links TRBV2 with TRBJ1-3; D perhaps matches TRBD1 (6 bases). From germline, CDR1 is SNHLY and CDR2 FYNNEI. The CDR3 is 14 amino acids. V lost 8 bases to trimming and J lost 4 bases, with 15 bases between them. In nucleotides, the CDR3 is TGTGCCAGCCTTTACAGGGTTCCCGGAAACACCATATATTTT. Protein product: CASLYRVPGNTIYF.

The chain is built from TRBV9 and TRBJ2-3, with 7 bases lining up with TRBD2. Germline CDR1 SGDLS, CDR2 YYNGEE. Losses at the gene ends were 3 bases for V and 4 bases for J; bases not matched to a gene: 11. This CDR3 is 16 amino acids long. CDR3 residues: CASSGTGTTRPDTQYF. DNA for the CDR3: TGTGCCAGCAGCGGTACCGGGACTACCCGCCCAGATACGCAGTATTTT.

J is TRBJ2-5 and V is TRBV11-2, with D possibly being TRBD2 (6 bases). CDR1 and CDR2 (germline): SGHAT, FQNNGV. The CDR3 is made up of 14 amino acids. V shed 3 bases and J shed 5 bases, with 13 bases lying between them. The CDR3 loop is CASSFATGGETQYF. The CDR3 coding sequence is TGTGCCAGCAGCTTCGCGACCGGAGGGGAGACCCAGTACTTC.

The rearrangement uses TRBV5-1 and TRBJ2-3; tentative D call: TRBD2 (6 bases). The length of the CDR3 is 15 residues. Germline lookup yields CDR1 SGHRS and CDR2 YFSETQ. Trimming took 0 bases from V and 2 from J, leaving 10 bases between them. CDR3 amino acids: CASSLAGGYTDTQYF. The CDR3 coding sequence is TGCGCCAGCAGCTTGGCCGGGGGTTACACAGATACGCAGTATTTT.

V usage is TRBV28 and J usage is TRBJ1-2; D unclear. Per the germline V gene, CDR1 is MDHEN and CDR2 is SYDVKM. The V and J ends lost 6 bases and 5 bases respectively, with 10 bases between them. CDR3 size: 12 residues. The CDR3 coding sequence is TGTGCCAGCAGCCTAGGAGTATATGGCTACACCTTC. Its translation: CASSLGVYGYTF.